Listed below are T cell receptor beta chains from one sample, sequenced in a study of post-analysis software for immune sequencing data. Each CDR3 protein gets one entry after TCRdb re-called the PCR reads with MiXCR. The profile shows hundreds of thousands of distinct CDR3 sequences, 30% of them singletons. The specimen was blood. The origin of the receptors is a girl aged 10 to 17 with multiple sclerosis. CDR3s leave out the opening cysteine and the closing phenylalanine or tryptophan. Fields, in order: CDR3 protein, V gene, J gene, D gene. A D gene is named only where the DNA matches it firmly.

CDR3: SAGLGTQY
V: TRBV20-1
J: TRBJ2-3
D: NA

CDR3: ATRDRSNEQF
V: TRBV24-1
J: TRBJ2-1
D: NA

CDR3: ASSFPSGDLGSTDTQY
V: TRBV5-6
J: TRBJ2-3
D: NA

CDR3: ASRPSLQGQGYT
V: TRBV28
J: TRBJ1-2
D: NA

CDR3: AAKGQADNEQY
V: TRBV10-3
J: TRBJ2-5
D: TRBD1

CDR3: ASSVNLRSPTSGATQY
V: TRBV7-9
J: TRBJ2-3
D: NA

CDR3: ASSPGPLSYEQY
V: TRBV4-3
J: TRBJ2-7
D: NA

CDR3: ASSQDGSNQGQPQH
V: TRBV4-1
J: TRBJ1-5
D: NA

CDR3: ATSRSGGSYNKQY
V: TRBV24-1
J: NA
D: NA

CDR3: ASSSVETDNEQF
V: TRBV28
J: TRBJ2-1
D: NA

CDR3: ASSPKGGDGSPLH
V: TRBV7-2
J: TRBJ1-6
D: NA

CDR3: ASSLNTGGTEAF
V: TRBV19
J: TRBJ1-1
D: TRBD1

CDR3: ASSRRGTTYEQY
V: TRBV14
J: NA
D: NA

CDR3: ASSANSISGKETQY
V: TRBV2
J: TRBJ2-5
D: NA

CDR3: ASSQGLAGTPPPDEQF
V: TRBV4-3
J: TRBJ2-1
D: TRBD2

CDR3: SVTRLAEAGELF
V: TRBV20-1
J: TRBJ2-2
D: TRBD2

CDR3: ASSRNLEDTQY
V: TRBV4-3
J: TRBJ2-4
D: NA

CDR3: ASSLAPARRETQY
V: TRBV7-6
J: TRBJ2-5
D: NA

CDR3: ASSQDLQTASSYEQY
V: TRBV4-3
J: TRBJ2-7
D: NA

CDR3: ASSLRLSPGRGVYEQY
V: TRBV7-9
J: TRBJ2-7
D: NA

CDR3: SARGRAYEQY
V: TRBV20-1
J: TRBJ2-7
D: NA

CDR3: ASSQVGRTSYNEQY
V: TRBV4-1
J: NA
D: NA

CDR3: SARSQARASGTDTQY
V: TRBV20-1
J: TRBJ2-3
D: NA

CDR3: SARTPGSGEY
V: TRBV20-1
J: TRBJ2-5
D: NA

CDR3: TSRGGDYGYT
V: TRBV6-1
J: TRBJ1-2
D: NA

CDR3: SATRTGSETLY
V: TRBV29-1
J: TRBJ2-5
D: TRBD1

CDR3: SAQSPAGTEAF
V: TRBV20-1
J: TRBJ1-1
D: NA

CDR3: ASSLGYREAQPQH
V: TRBV5-8
J: TRBJ1-5
D: NA

CDR3: ATSRDYGRVGSTLNEQF
V: TRBV15
J: TRBJ2-1
D: NA

CDR3: ASSQDPAGGTRYEQF
V: TRBV3-1
J: TRBJ2-1
D: TRBD2

CDR3: ASSLIRPGQETQY
V: TRBV5-6
J: TRBJ2-5
D: NA

CDR3: ASSLQFSATNEKLF
V: TRBV28
J: TRBJ1-4
D: NA

CDR3: ASSQHGTSGSYEQY
V: TRBV4-2
J: TRBJ2-7
D: TRBD2